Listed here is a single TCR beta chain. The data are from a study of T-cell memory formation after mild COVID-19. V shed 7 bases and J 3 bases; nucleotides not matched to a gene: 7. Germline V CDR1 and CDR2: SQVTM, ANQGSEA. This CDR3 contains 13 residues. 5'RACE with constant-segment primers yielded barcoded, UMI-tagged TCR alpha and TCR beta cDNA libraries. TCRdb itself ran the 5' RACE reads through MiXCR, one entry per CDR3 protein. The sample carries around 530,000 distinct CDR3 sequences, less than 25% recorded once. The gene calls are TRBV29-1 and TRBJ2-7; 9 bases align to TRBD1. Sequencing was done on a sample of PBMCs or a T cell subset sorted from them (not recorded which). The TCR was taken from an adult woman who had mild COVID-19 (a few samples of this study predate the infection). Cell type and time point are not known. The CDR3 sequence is CSALGQGNYEQYF. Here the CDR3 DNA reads TGCAGCGCTCTAGGACAGGGGAACTACGAGCAGTACTTC.